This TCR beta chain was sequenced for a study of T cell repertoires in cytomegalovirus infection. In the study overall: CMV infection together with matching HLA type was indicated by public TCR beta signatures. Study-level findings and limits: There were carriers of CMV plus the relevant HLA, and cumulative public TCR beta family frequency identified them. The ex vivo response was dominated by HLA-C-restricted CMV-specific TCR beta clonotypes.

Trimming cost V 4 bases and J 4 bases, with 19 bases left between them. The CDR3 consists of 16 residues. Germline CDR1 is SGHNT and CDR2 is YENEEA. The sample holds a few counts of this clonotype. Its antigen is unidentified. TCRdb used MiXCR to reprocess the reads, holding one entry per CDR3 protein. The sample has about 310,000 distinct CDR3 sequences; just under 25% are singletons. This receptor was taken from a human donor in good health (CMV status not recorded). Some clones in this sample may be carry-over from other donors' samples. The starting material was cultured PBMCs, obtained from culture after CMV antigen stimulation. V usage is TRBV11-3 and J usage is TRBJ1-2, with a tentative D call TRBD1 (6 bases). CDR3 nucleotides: TGTGCCAGCAGCTCGATCCGGACAGAACGATTCTATGGCTACACCTTC. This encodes CASSSIRTERFYGYTF.